Given below is one T cell receptor (beta chain) in context. Germline CDR1 is SQVTM and CDR2 is ANQGSEA. This CDR3 contains 13 residues. Trimming took 4 bases from V and 3 from J, leaving 13 bases between them. The data derive from a study of beta chain features in type 1 diabetes. The study reverse transcribed the entire isolated RNA, so it sequenced expressed TCRB transcripts. TCRdb's copy holds only in-frame clones and misses some; the assay was immunoSEQ multiplex PCR. The sample lists under 500,000 clones, approximately 28% occurring once. The TCR sequence derives from a young man in good health. The sequencing input was naive CD4+ T cells from blood. The J gene is TRBJ2-7, the V gene TRBV29-1; D is ambiguous. The CDR3 reads CSVGDAVGYEQYF. In nucleotides, the CDR3 is TGCAGCGTTGGGGATGCGGTCGGCTACGAGCAGTACTTC.